A selection of T cell receptor beta chains follows, all from one sample in a study of spatial heterogeneity in lung cancer. TCRdb redid the calling of the 5' RACE reads with MiXCR, one entry per CDR3 protein. Among 72,000 or so distinct CDR3 sequences listed, around 8.9% were seen once. The sequencing used PBMCs, collected at follow-up. The origin of the receptors is a female donor with early-stage non-small cell lung cancer. Both conserved end residues are part of each CDR3. The D gene is left open where the match is weak. Some rows mark clone size as missing; the rest say once, few, many or name a class of expanded clone.

D gene: TRBD1
clone size: few
J gene: TRBJ2-1
V gene: TRBV10-1
CDR3 protein: CASSRQGTASNEQFF
CDR3 DNA: TGCGCCAGCTCCCGACAGGGGACAGCTTCAAATGAGCAGTTCTTC

D gene: NA
clone size: many
J gene: TRBJ1-2
V gene: TRBV7-9
CDR3 protein: CASSSTLPGPGFRSNYGYTF
CDR3 DNA: TGTGCCAGCAGCTCTACACTCCCGGGACCCGGTTTTCGATCTAACTATGGCTACACCTTC

D gene: NA
clone size: NA
J gene: TRBJ1-1
V gene: TRBV7-9
CDR3 protein: CASSPLGDRSNTEAFF
CDR3 DNA: TGTGCCAGCAGCCCCCTCGGAGACAGGTCGAACACTGAAGCTTTCTTT

D gene: NA
clone size: NA
J gene: TRBJ2-1
V gene: TRBV6-1
CDR3 protein: CASSEPGRDNEQFF
CDR3 DNA: TGTGCCAGCAGTGAACCTGGCCGGGACAATGAGCAGTTCTTC

D gene: NA
clone size: many
J gene: TRBJ2-3
V gene: TRBV29-1
CDR3 protein: CSVHGDTQYF
CDR3 DNA: TGCAGCGTTCACGGAGATACGCAGTATTTT

D gene: NA
clone size: NA
J gene: TRBJ2-3
V gene: TRBV6-5
CDR3 protein: CASSYSGSTDTQYF
CDR3 DNA: TGTGCCAGCAGTTACTCAGGCAGCACAGATACGCAGTATTTT

D gene: TRBD2
clone size: many
J gene: TRBJ2-7
V gene: TRBV27
CDR3 protein: CASSPLGLAGKSSYEQYF
CDR3 DNA: TGTGCCAGCAGTCCCTTGGGACTAGCGGGAAAGAGCTCCTACGAGCAGTACTTC

D gene: NA
clone size: NA
J gene: TRBJ2-6
V gene: TRBV3-1
CDR3 protein: CASSQDGGAGANVLTF
CDR3 DNA: TGTGCCAGCAGCCAAGATGGGGGAGCTGGGGCCAACGTCCTGACTTTC

D gene: NA
clone size: NA
J gene: TRBJ1-3
V gene: TRBV25-1
CDR3 protein: CASSFSGDTIYF
CDR3 DNA: TGTGCCAGCAGCTTCTCAGGAGACACCATATATTTT

D gene: TRBD2
clone size: many
J gene: TRBJ2-5
V gene: TRBV5-4
CDR3 protein: CASSFGLAGVVETQYF
CDR3 DNA: TGTGCCAGCAGCTTCGGACTAGCGGGAGTTGTAGAGACCCAGTACTTC

D gene: TRBD1
clone size: few
J gene: TRBJ1-4
V gene: TRBV27
CDR3 protein: CASSLEGAGKLFF
CDR3 DNA: TGTGCCAGCAGTTTAGAGGGGGCGGGAAAACTGTTTTTT

D gene: NA
clone size: many
J gene: TRBJ2-5
V gene: TRBV7-2
CDR3 protein: CASSFQLQETQYF
CDR3 DNA: TGTGCCAGCAGCTTCCAGTTGCAAGAGACCCAGTACTTC

D gene: TRBD2
clone size: NA
J gene: TRBJ2-5
V gene: TRBV29-1
CDR3 protein: CSVLAGGLRGGQYF
CDR3 DNA: TGCAGCGTACTAGCGGGGGGCCTAAGGGGTGGCCAGTACTTC

D gene: NA
clone size: NA
J gene: TRBJ2-7
V gene: TRBV2
CDR3 protein: CASSEGGYEQYF
CDR3 DNA: TGTGCCAGCAGTGAAGGTGGTTACGAGCAGTACTTC

D gene: NA
clone size: many
J gene: TRBJ1-2
V gene: TRBV7-2
CDR3 protein: CASSLGYPGPTF
CDR3 DNA: TGTGCCAGCAGCTTAGGGTACCCGGGGCCCACCTTC

D gene: NA
clone size: few
J gene: TRBJ1-1
V gene: TRBV29-1
CDR3 protein: CSAATGITEAFF
CDR3 DNA: TGCAGCGCTGCTACAGGGATCACTGAAGCTTTCTTT

D gene: TRBD1
clone size: many
J gene: TRBJ2-7
V gene: TRBV18
CDR3 protein: CASSPPSGTGTYEQYF
CDR3 DNA: TGTGCCAGCTCACCACCCTCCGGGACAGGGACGTACGAGCAGTACTTC

D gene: NA
clone size: many
J gene: TRBJ2-7
V gene: TRBV5-1
CDR3 protein: CASTPTGGLYEQYF
CDR3 DNA: TGCGCCAGCACCCCAACTGGCGGACTCTACGAGCAGTACTTC

D gene: TRBD1
clone size: many
J gene: TRBJ2-7
V gene: TRBV20-1
CDR3 protein: CSVRGDRGGYEQYF
CDR3 DNA: TGCAGTGTTAGGGGAGACAGGGGAGGCTACGAGCAGTACTTC

D gene: NA
clone size: NA
J gene: TRBJ2-1
V gene: TRBV27
CDR3 protein: CASSLRGVGSYNEQFF
CDR3 DNA: TGTGCCAGCAGTTTACGCGGGGTCGGCTCCTACAATGAGCAGTTCTTC

D gene: TRBD1
clone size: many
J gene: TRBJ1-1
V gene: TRBV7-2
CDR3 protein: CASSLTGQGYSEAFF
CDR3 DNA: TGTGCCAGCAGCCTAACGGGACAGGGGTATTCGGAAGCTTTCTTT

D gene: NA
clone size: many
J gene: TRBJ2-1
V gene: TRBV11-2
CDR3 protein: CASSTGPESNEQFF
CDR3 DNA: TGTGCCAGCAGCACCGGACCCGAATCGAATGAGCAGTTCTTC

D gene: TRBD1
clone size: many
J gene: TRBJ1-5
V gene: TRBV20-1
CDR3 protein: CSAISQGQGFQPQHF
CDR3 DNA: TGCAGTGCTATTAGTCAGGGACAGGGGTTTCAGCCCCAGCATTTT

D gene: NA
clone size: many
J gene: TRBJ1-1
V gene: TRBV11-2
CDR3 protein: CASSLDTGMNTEAFF
CDR3 DNA: TGTGCCAGCAGCTTAGATACAGGCATGAACACTGAAGCTTTCTTT

D gene: NA
clone size: few
J gene: TRBJ2-1
V gene: TRBV20-1
CDR3 protein: CSASRGPEQFF
CDR3 DNA: TGCAGTGCTAGTCGGGGTCCCGAGCAGTTCTTC

D gene: NA
clone size: many
J gene: TRBJ2-4
V gene: TRBV28
CDR3 protein: CASSLGGTALAKNIQYF
CDR3 DNA: TGTGCCAGCAGTTTAGGGGGCACAGCTCTAGCCAAAAACATTCAGTACTTC

D gene: NA
clone size: many
J gene: TRBJ2-1
V gene: TRBV5-1
CDR3 protein: CASSLVGIPREQFF
CDR3 DNA: TGCGCCAGCAGCTTGGTAGGGATCCCGAGGGAGCAGTTCTTC

D gene: TRBD1
clone size: medium-sized
J gene: TRBJ1-5
V gene: TRBV2
CDR3 protein: CASSRDRDQPQHF
CDR3 DNA: TGTGCCAGCAGTCGGGACAGGGATCAGCCCCAGCATTTT

D gene: TRBD2
clone size: many
J gene: TRBJ2-3
V gene: TRBV3-1
CDR3 protein: CASSRGLAPSGTQYF
CDR3 DNA: TGTGCCAGCAGCCGCGGACTAGCCCCGTCGGGTACGCAGTATTTT

D gene: NA
clone size: many
J gene: TRBJ2-7
V gene: TRBV7-8
CDR3 protein: CASSRSGRSYEQYF
CDR3 DNA: TGTGCCAGCAGCCGCAGTGGGAGATCCTACGAGCAGTACTTC

D gene: NA
clone size: many
J gene: TRBJ2-6
V gene: TRBV20-1
CDR3 protein: CSARDPVNSGANVLTF
CDR3 DNA: TGCAGTGCTAGAGATCCGGTTAACTCTGGGGCCAACGTCCTGACTTTC

D gene: NA
clone size: NA
J gene: TRBJ2-1
V gene: TRBV2
CDR3 protein: CALRGPGAYNEQFF
CDR3 DNA: TGTGCCCTTCGTGGGCCAGGGGCTTACAATGAGCAGTTCTTC

D gene: NA
clone size: once
J gene: TRBJ1-1
V gene: TRBV7-3
CDR3 protein: CASSLTLNTEAFF
CDR3 DNA: TGTGCCAGCAGCTTGACACTGAACACTGAAGCTTTCTTT

D gene: NA
clone size: many
J gene: TRBJ2-4
V gene: TRBV5-6
CDR3 protein: CASGESSGQLQAKNIQYF
CDR3 DNA: TGTGCCAGCGGCGAGTCGTCAGGGCAGCTTCAAGCCAAAAACATTCAGTACTTC

D gene: NA
clone size: few
J gene: TRBJ2-1
V gene: TRBV7-9
CDR3 protein: CAHLKQSMGHNEQFF
CDR3 DNA: TGTGCCCACTTAAAGCAGTCGATGGGTCACAATGAGCAGTTCTTC

D gene: TRBD1
clone size: few
J gene: TRBJ2-1
V gene: TRBV7-3
CDR3 protein: CASSPGTGRYNEQFF
CDR3 DNA: TGTGCCAGCAGCCCCGGGACAGGCCGTTACAATGAGCAGTTCTTC

D gene: NA
clone size: many
J gene: TRBJ1-2
V gene: TRBV27
CDR3 protein: CASSLRQGLSGYTF
CDR3 DNA: TGTGCCAGCAGTTTAAGGCAGGGGCTTAGTGGCTACACCTTC

D gene: NA
clone size: many
J gene: TRBJ1-5
V gene: TRBV29-1
CDR3 protein: CSVRGDGNQPQHF
CDR3 DNA: TGCAGCGTTCGGGGCGATGGCAATCAGCCCCAGCATTTT

D gene: NA
clone size: few
J gene: TRBJ2-4
V gene: TRBV11-1
CDR3 protein: CASSLDGRAVDIQYF
CDR3 DNA: TGTGCCAGCAGCTTAGATGGCAGGGCGGTGGACATTCAGTACTTC

D gene: NA
clone size: many
J gene: TRBJ2-3
V gene: TRBV12-3/TRBV12-4
CDR3 protein: CASSLWGQDTQYF
CDR3 DNA: TGTGCCAGCAGTCTATGGGGGCAAGATACGCAGTATTTT

D gene: NA
clone size: NA
J gene: TRBJ2-1
V gene: TRBV20-1
CDR3 protein: CSADRTVGNEQLF
CDR3 DNA: TGCAGTGCCGATCGGACCGTGGGGAATGAGCAGCTCTTC

D gene: NA
clone size: many
J gene: TRBJ2-3
V gene: TRBV27
CDR3 protein: CASSGGPWDTQYF
CDR3 DNA: TGTGCCAGCAGTGGGGGTCCTTGGGATACGCAGTATTTT

D gene: NA
clone size: many
J gene: TRBJ2-3
V gene: TRBV25-1
CDR3 protein: CASSELRGDTQYF
CDR3 DNA: TGTGCCAGCAGTGAATTACGGGGCGATACGCAGTATTTT

D gene: NA
clone size: few
J gene: TRBJ1-4
V gene: TRBV7-2
CDR3 protein: CASSIGTRGEKLFF
CDR3 DNA: TGTGCCAGCAGCATCGGGACGCGTGGTGAAAAACTGTTTTTT

D gene: NA
clone size: many
J gene: TRBJ1-4
V gene: TRBV27
CDR3 protein: CASSPQLGTNEKLFF
CDR3 DNA: TGTGCCAGCAGTCCGCAGTTGGGGACTAATGAAAAACTGTTTTTT

D gene: NA
clone size: many
J gene: TRBJ1-6
V gene: TRBV13
CDR3 protein: CASSMGTEIHPLHF
CDR3 DNA: TGTGCCAGCAGCATGGGGACGGAAATTCACCCCCTCCACTTT

D gene: TRBD2
clone size: many
J gene: TRBJ2-1
V gene: TRBV20-1
CDR3 protein: CSARDTQGLDLDEQFF
CDR3 DNA: TGCAGTGCTAGAGATACTCAGGGACTAGACCTCGATGAGCAGTTCTTC

D gene: NA
clone size: NA
J gene: TRBJ2-1
V gene: TRBV10-3
CDR3 protein: CATGRGTGGNEQFF
CDR3 DNA: TGTGCCACCGGAAGAGGGACTGGTGGAAATGAGCAGTTCTTC

D gene: NA
clone size: few
J gene: TRBJ2-3
V gene: TRBV11-1
CDR3 protein: CASSLDAGTTDTQYF
CDR3 DNA: TGTGCCAGCAGCTTAGACGCGGGTACCACAGATACGCAGTATTTT

D gene: TRBD1
clone size: many
J gene: TRBJ1-5
V gene: TRBV10-3
CDR3 protein: CAISEDRGNQPQHF
CDR3 DNA: TGTGCCATCAGTGAGGACAGGGGCAATCAGCCCCAGCATTTT

D gene: TRBD2
clone size: few
J gene: TRBJ2-3
V gene: TRBV10-3
CDR3 protein: CAISGPAGVTDTQYF
CDR3 DNA: TGTGCCATCAGTGGCCCAGCGGGAGTCACAGATACGCAGTATTTT

D gene: TRBD2
clone size: many
J gene: TRBJ2-5
V gene: TRBV29-1
CDR3 protein: CSAVRGAGETQYF
CDR3 DNA: TGCAGCGCAGTGCGGGGGGCGGGAGAGACCCAGTACTTC